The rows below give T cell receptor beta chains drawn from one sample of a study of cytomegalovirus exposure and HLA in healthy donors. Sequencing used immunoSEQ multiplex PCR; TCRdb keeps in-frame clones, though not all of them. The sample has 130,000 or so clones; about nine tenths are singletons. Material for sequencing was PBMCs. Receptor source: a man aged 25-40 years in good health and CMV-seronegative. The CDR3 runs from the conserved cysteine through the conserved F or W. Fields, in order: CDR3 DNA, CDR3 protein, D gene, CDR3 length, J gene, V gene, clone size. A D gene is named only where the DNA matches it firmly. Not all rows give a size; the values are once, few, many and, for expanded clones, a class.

TGTGCCAGCAGCCCGGGACAGAGGATCTACGAGCAGTACTTC CASSPGQRIYEQYF TRBD1 14 TRBJ2-7 TRBV5-4 few
TGTGCCAGCAGCTTATGGCAGCGGGGGGCAGGCGAGCAGTACTTC CASSLWQRGAGEQYF TRBD2 15 TRBJ2-7 TRBV7-3 .
TGTGCCAGCAGCTTGGCTGGACTGGGGGGAGAGACCCAGTACTTC CASSLAGLGGETQYF . 15 TRBJ2-5 TRBV5-6 .
TGTGCCAGCTCACCCCCCTCCAGGGGGCGAAACACTGAAGCTTTCTTT CASSPPSRGRNTEAFF TRBD1 16 TRBJ1-1 TRBV18 once
TGTGCCAGTAGTACAGGGTACAATCAGCCCCAGCATTTT CASSTGYNQPQHF . 13 TRBJ1-5 TRBV19 .
TGTGCCAGCAGTTTAGAGGGGGACAGTGAGGATCCTCAGCCCCAGCATTTT CASSLEGDSEDPQPQHF TRBD1 17 TRBJ1-5 TRBV28 .
TGTGCCAGCAGTCACCCGGCCCAGGGGAACACTGAAGCTTTCTTT CASSHPAQGNTEAFF . 15 TRBJ1-1 TRBV28 .
TGTGCCAGCAGCTTCAGCGGGGCTCCAGGTGCGCAGTATTTT CASSFSGAPGAQYF TRBD2 14 TRBJ2-3 TRBV7-2 few
TGTGCCAGCAGTTACCCACAGGGGAGGCTATCCTACGAGCAGTACTTC CASSYPQGRLSYEQYF . 16 TRBJ2-7 TRBV6-6 .
TGTGCCAGCAGTTACAGGGCAGGGAGGTGGTATGGCTACACCTTC CASSYRAGRWYGYTF . 15 TRBJ1-2 TRBV6-6 .
TGTGCCAGCAAAAAGGGGTCGACTGGCTACACCTTC CASKKGSTGYTF . 12 TRBJ1-2 TRBV21-1 .
TGTGCAAGCGCTGCGGGATTGAACACTGAAGCTTTCTTT CASAAGLNTEAFF . 13 TRBJ1-1 TRBV6-5 .
TGCGCCAGCAGCTTGGCCCCAACAGGGGCAGCTAATGAAAAACTGTTTTTT CASSLAPTGAANEKLFF TRBD1 17 TRBJ1-4 TRBV5-1 .
TGTGCCAGTAGACCAGGGGTCCTCGGCAATCAGCCCCAGCATTTT CASRPGVLGNQPQHF . 15 TRBJ1-5 TRBV19 once
TGTGCCAGCAGCTTATCAGGGGCTGGGGCCAACGTCCTGACTTTC CASSLSGAGANVLTF . 15 TRBJ2-6 TRBV5-4 .
TGTGCCAGCAGCTTAGGCCTCTCTAATCAGCCCCAGCATTTT CASSLGLSNQPQHF . 14 TRBJ1-5 TRBV13 .
TGTGCCAGCAACGACAGAGATCGAGGCAATCAGCCCCAGCATTTT CASNDRDRGNQPQHF . 15 TRBJ1-5 TRBV2 .
TGCAGCGTTGAAGGAATCGCTGACAGGGGGACCACCTACGAGCAGTACTTC CSVEGIADRGTTYEQYF TRBD1 17 TRBJ2-7 TRBV29-1 .
TGTGCCAGCAGCCAAGAGAAGGAGCTCTCCTACGAGCAGTACTTC CASSQEKELSYEQYF . 15 TRBJ2-7 TRBV4-2 .
TGTGCCAGCAGTACAATGCAGGGGGAAGAGACCCAGTACTTC CASSTMQGEETQYF TRBD1 14 TRBJ2-5 TRBV6-5 .
TGTGCCAGCAGCTTGGCCGTGGGACTATACGAGCAGTACTTC CASSLAVGLYEQYF TRBD2 14 TRBJ2-7 TRBV5-6 .
TGTGCCAGCAGACAGGGTCCCGAACCGTGGGAGACCCAGTACTTC CASRQGPEPWETQYF . 15 TRBJ2-5 TRBV6-1 .
TGCGCCAGCAGACCTAGCGGGGGCGGGACCAATGAGCAGTTCTTC CASRPSGGGTNEQFF TRBD2 15 TRBJ2-1 TRBV5-1 .
TGTGCCAGCAGTTACGGGCAGAGTAATGAAAAACTGTTTTTT CASSYGQSNEKLFF . 14 TRBJ1-4 TRBV6-5 .
TGCGCCAGCAGCCAAATCCTCCAAGAAGCGGGGAGCAATGAGCAGTTCTTC CASSQILQEAGSNEQFF TRBD2 17 TRBJ2-1 TRBV4-3 .
TGCGCCAGCAGCCAAGAAATGCGAGAAAAACTGTTTTTT CASSQEMREKLFF . 13 TRBJ1-4 TRBV4-1 .
TGTGCCAGCAGTGACTCGCTTGGAGCCCAGCATTTT CASSDSLGAQHF . 12 TRBJ1-5 TRBV6-4 .
TGTGCCAGTAGTATTGGTCAGGGCGGTTACGAGCAGTACTTC CASSIGQGGYEQYF . 14 TRBJ2-7 TRBV19 .
TGTGCCAGCAGCTTGGCCGGGGACAGGTGGGGCAATCAGCCCCAGCATTTT CASSLAGDRWGNQPQHF TRBD1 17 TRBJ1-5 TRBV5-6 .
TGCAGCGTTGCAGGTTCAGGTCAGCCCCAGCATTTT CSVAGSGQPQHF . 12 TRBJ1-5 TRBV29-1 .
TGCGCCAGCAGCCTCCGGACAGGGGGCGCGTCACACTACGAGCAGTACTTC CASSLRTGGASHYEQYF TRBD1 17 TRBJ2-7 TRBV5-1 .
TGTGCCAGCAGCTTAGCACTAGCGAAGAGGGAGACCCAGTACTTC CASSLALAKRETQYF TRBD2 15 TRBJ2-5 TRBV7-2 .
TGTGCCAGCAGTCCTAGGCCGAACACTGAAGCTTTCTTT CASSPRPNTEAFF . 13 TRBJ1-1 TRBV28 .
TGTGCCAGCAGCGTAGGAGTGGGAGGTCAGCCCCAGCATTTT CASSVGVGGQPQHF . 14 TRBJ1-5 TRBV9 .
TGCGCCAGCAGCCAAGATACAGGCCTGAACACTGAAGCTTTCTTT CASSQDTGLNTEAFF . 15 TRBJ1-1 TRBV4-1 .
TGTGCCAGCAGCCCCCTTCTGGGAAGGGGGCTTATGAACACTGAAGCTTTCTTT CASSPLLGRGLMNTEAFF TRBD1 18 TRBJ1-1 TRBV7-9 .
TGTGCCAGCAGCTTATCCGACAGCGTTCCCTACGAGCAGTACTTC CASSLSDSVPYEQYF . 15 TRBJ2-7 TRBV7-2 .
TGCGCCAGCAGCTTGGGGGACAGGGGGCGTACCGGGGAGCTGTTTTTT CASSLGDRGRTGELFF TRBD1 16 TRBJ2-2 TRBV5-1 .
TGTGCCATGCGAAGAAGCGGGAACACAGATACGCAGTATTTT CAMRRSGNTDTQYF TRBD2 14 TRBJ2-3 TRBV10-3 .
TGTGCCACCAGCAGATCCGACGGGGGGCCCGAGCAGTACTTC CATSRSDGGPEQYF . 14 TRBJ2-7 TRBV15 .
TGCAGTGCTTACGACACCCGCCGGCAGTACTTC CSAYDTRRQYF . 11 TRBJ2-7 TRBV20-1 .
TGCGCCAGCAGCTTGTGGACAGGGGGCGGGGAGACCCAGTACTTC CASSLWTGGGETQYF TRBD1 15 TRBJ2-5 TRBV5-1 once
TGTGCCAGCGGACAGGGAGGCAATCAGCCCCAGCATTTT CASGQGGNQPQHF TRBD1 13 TRBJ1-5 TRBV2 few
TGTGCCAGCAGCCGGGGACAGGGGCCGGTAAACATTCAGTACTTC CASSRGQGPVNIQYF TRBD1 15 TRBJ2-4 TRBV7-2 .
TGTGCCAGCAGGCGTGATTGGAACACTGAAGCTTTCTTT CASRRDWNTEAFF . 13 TRBJ1-1 TRBV14 .
TGTGCCAGCAGTTCTGGGACAGGGCACTACGAGCAGTACTTC CASSSGTGHYEQYF TRBD1 14 TRBJ2-7 TRBV6-5 .
TGTGCCAGCAAGAAATTGACAGGGGACTATGGCTACACCTTC CASKKLTGDYGYTF TRBD1 14 TRBJ1-2 TRBV6-1 .
TGTGCCACCTCCTTCTTGTACACCGGGGAGCTGTTTTTT CATSFLYTGELFF . 13 TRBJ2-2 TRBV6-1 .
TGTGCCAGCTCACCACGACAGCTCAATCAGCCCCAGCATTTT CASSPRQLNQPQHF . 14 TRBJ1-5 TRBV18 .
TGTGTCAGCAGCTTAAATGAGGCGATTGGAGGCTACACCTTC CVSSLNEAIGGYTF . 14 TRBJ1-2 TRBV7-9 .
TGTGCCAGCAGCGCCTCCGGGACAGGGGCTAAAGAGACCCAGTACTTC CASSASGTGAKETQYF TRBD1 16 TRBJ2-5 TRBV9 once